These 6 T cell receptor beta chains were sequenced from one sample in a study of blood T cell repertoires in COVID-19. Generated by immunoSEQ multiplex PCR, the TCRdb table keeps only in-frame clones and is missing some. Of about 360,000 clones listed, 86% are singletons. Sequenced: peripheral blood. The receptors here all came from a woman aged 60-75 years with COVID-19, enrolled during active disease.

The chain has TRBV19 and TRBJ1-2, with a tentative D call TRBD1 (5 bases). Between the trimmed V and J ends, which lost 1 base and 5 bases, there was a span of 17 bases. The germline gives CDR1 LNHDA, CDR2 SQIVND (reference sequence). This CDR3 is 16 amino acids long. The CDR3 coding sequence is TGTGCCAGTAGTATAGTCCCGCCAGGGATGTGGTATGGCTACACCTTC. This gives the protein CASSIVPPGMWYGYTF.

This chain links TRBV7-2 with TRBJ1-6; 7 positions agree with TRBD1. The germline V gene has CDR1 SGHTA and CDR2 FQGNSA. Trimming cost V 4 bases and J 1 base; bases outside gene matches: 7. CDR3 length: 17 residues. CDR3 DNA sequence: TGTGCCAGCAGCTCGACAGGGATTAGGTCCTATAATTCACCCCTCCACTTT. Translation: CASSSTGIRSYNSPLHF.

V usage is TRBV2 and J usage is TRBJ2-7; no definite D call. V lost 0 bases and J lost 9, with 9 bases in between. This CDR3 has 12 residues. Germline CDR1 and CDR2: SNHLY and FYNNEI. CDR3 sequence reads: CASSEAEEVQYF. CDR3 DNA: TGTGCCAGCAGTGAAGCCGAAGAGGTGCAGTACTTC. Full variable domain (missing parts from reference TRBV2 and TRBJ2-7): EPEVTQTPSHQVTQMGQEVILRCVPISNHLYFYWYRQILGQKVEFLVSFYNNEISEKSEIFDDQFSVERPDGSNFTLKIRSTKLEDSAMYFCASSEAEEVQYFGPGTRLTVT.

The rearrangement joins TRBV5-4 to TRBJ1-2, with no clear D. Per the germline V gene, CDR1 is SGHNT and CDR2 is YYREEE (reference sequence). This CDR3 is built from 12 residues. Trimming removed 0 bases from V and 4 bases from J, with 4 bases in between. The CDR3 DNA is TGTGCCAGCAGCTTGGAGAGCTATGGCTACACCTTC. Amino acid sequence: CASSLESYGYTF.

The chain has TRBV18 and TRBJ2-3; D is perhaps TRBD2 (5 bases). Trimming removed 3 bases from V and 4 bases from J, with 5 bases in between. Germline V CDR1 and CDR2: KGHSH, LQKENI. The CDR3 totals 12 residues. The CDR3 bases are TGTGCCAGCTCACCTAGCGCAGATACGCAGTATTTT. Amino acid sequence: CASSPSADTQYF.

V usage is TRBV6-5 and J usage is TRBJ1-1; possible D gene TRBD1, 6 bases. Germline V gives CDR1 MNHEY, CDR2 SVGAGI. The CDR3 is 13 amino acids. The DNA for the CDR3 is TGTTCAACTGGACGGGACATGAACACTGAAGCTTTCTTT. This sequence encodes CSTGRDMNTEAFF.